One and the same sample provided the 32 T cell receptor beta chains below, sequenced in a study of T cell clones after liver transplantation. Profiling relied on immunoSEQ multiplex PCR, and the TCRdb table lists in-frame clones only, not all of them. The table lists about 120,000 clones, about nine tenths of them singletons. Sequences were derived from CD4+ T cells from blood, sampled 12 months after liver transplant. Receptors originate from a human patient who received a liver transplant. Some T cells may have come from the graft donor.

V gene TRBV5-1 combines with J gene TRBJ2-1; 7 nucleotides align to TRBD2. Losses at the gene ends were 4 bases for V and 7 bases for J; bases not matched to a gene: 8. This CDR3 is 14 amino acids long. Germline CDR1 is SGHRS and CDR2 is YFSETQ. The CDR3 DNA follows: TGCGCCAGCAGCCCAGGACTAGGAATTAATGAGCAGTTCTTC. It yields the protein CASSPGLGINEQFF.

The V call is TRBV4-3, the J call TRBJ1-4; a possible D gene is TRBD1 (5 bases). The V end was cut by 0 bases, the J end by 7 bases, with 15 bases between. The CDR3 extends over 16 amino acids. CDR1 is LGHNA and CDR2 is YSLEER in the germline V gene. CDR3 loop: CASSQDVGGGGEKLFF. DNA for the CDR3: TGCGCCAGCAGCCAAGATGTGGGGGGAGGAGGTGAAAAACTGTTTTTT.

The J gene is TRBJ2-3, the V gene TRBV7-9; a possible D gene is TRBD2 (5 bases). The germline gives CDR1 SEHNR, CDR2 FQNEAQ (reference sequence). The CDR3 runs to 15 residues. Between the trimmed V and J ends, which lost 1 base and 4 bases, there was a span of 12 bases. The CDR3, as DNA: TGTGCCAGCAGCTTAGGGAGGCTGTTATCAGATACGCAGTATTTT. It translates to CASSLGRLLSDTQYF.

The V and J genes are TRBV13 and TRBJ2-3; 7 bases agree with TRBD1. The CDR3 has 14 amino acids. Germline V lookup: CDR1 PRHDT, CDR2 FYEKMQ (reference sequence). The junction had 6 bases not matched to a gene; V was cut back by 5 bases and J by 4 bases. The CDR3 loop reads CASSTRQGPDTQYF. Here the CDR3 DNA reads TGTGCCAGCAGCACTCGACAGGGTCCAGATACGCAGTATTTT.

This chain connects TRBV6-5 to TRBJ2-2; 10 bases map to TRBD1. CDR1 is MNHEY and CDR2 is SVGAGI in the germline V gene. After removal of 6 bases from V and 6 bases from J, the junction contained 7 bases not matched to a gene. This CDR3 is 15 amino acids long. Here the CDR3 DNA reads TGTGCCAGCAGCCGCCGACAGGGGGCATCCGGGGAGCTGTTTTTT. This translates into CASSRRQGASGELFF.

V usage is TRBV10-3 and J usage is TRBJ1-5, with 8 bases fitting TRBD1. The CDR3 runs to 13 residues. The germline gives CDR1 ENHRY, CDR2 SYGVKD. J gave up 7 bases and V 6 bases, and 5 bases lay outside the gene matches. In DNA form, the CDR3 reads TGTGCCATCAGGGACAGGGCGGGGCAGCCCCAGCATTTT. Protein sequence: CAIRDRAGQPQHF.

J is TRBJ2-2 and V is TRBV7-3; 8 bases are a match to TRBD1. J gave up 6 bases and V 6 bases, and 6 bases lay outside the gene matches. Germline CDR1 is SGHTA and CDR2 is FQGTGA. This CDR3 is 14 amino acids long. The CDR3, as DNA: TGTGCCAGCAGACCAGACAGGGGCCCCGGGGAGCTGTTTTTT. This sequence encodes CASRPDRGPGELFF.

This chain connects TRBV28 to TRBJ2-7, with a tentative D call TRBD2 (5 bases). Trimming stripped 6 bases from V and 12 bases from J, with 18 bases between. This CDR3 region has 12 residues. Looked up from germline, CDR1 is MDHEN and CDR2 is SYDVKM. The CDR3 DNA reads as TGTGCCAGCAGCCAACCCAGGAGAGAGGGGTACTTC. This gives the protein CASSQPRREGYF.

The CDR3 region is CASSPDGYEQYF. In DNA, the CDR3 is TGTGCCAGTAGTCCGGACGGATACGAGCAGTACTTC. This chain joins TRBV19 and TRBJ2-7, with no clear D. CDR1 and CDR2 (germline): LNHDA, SQIVND (reference sequence). Deletions cut 5 bases from V and 4 bases from J, with 9 bases between. This CDR3 comprises 12 residues.

This sequence joins TRBV7-2 and TRBJ2-1, with D perhaps TRBD2 (5 bases). V was cut by 3 bases and J by 8 bases, with 20 bases left in between. CDR1 SGHTA and CDR2 FQGNSA come from the germline V gene. This CDR3 has 16 residues. The CDR3 sequence is CASSFKGLGRTHEQFF. For the CDR3, the DNA is TGTGCCAGCAGCTTCAAAGGACTGGGTCGGACCCATGAGCAGTTCTTC.

This chain joins TRBV28 and TRBJ1-1; D ambiguous. Germline CDR1 is MDHEN and CDR2 is SYDVKM. The CDR3 is made up of 12 amino acids. V shed 11 bases and J shed 6 bases, with 16 bases lying between them. The CDR3 sequence: CAVASLISEAFF. In nucleotides, the CDR3 is TGTGCCGTAGCGTCTCTGATTTCTGAAGCTTTCTTT.

The chain combines TRBV7-9 with TRBJ2-1; 9 bases are a match to TRBD2. The CDR3 spans 15 residues. V lost 5 bases, J lost 4 bases, and 6 bases stayed unmatched. Germline V gene lookup returns CDR1 SEHNR and CDR2 FQNEAQ (reference sequence). CDR3 sequence (DNA): TGTGCCAGCAGCGACCGACTAGCGGTGTACAATGAGCAGTTCTTC. This gives the protein CASSDRLAVYNEQFF.

J is TRBJ1-4 and V is TRBV11-2, with D tentatively TRBD1 (6 bases). This CDR3 has 15 residues. V shed 5 bases and J shed 6 bases, with 16 bases lying between them. Germline loops: CDR1 SGHAT, CDR2 FQNNGV. CDR3 in amino acids: CASSKREQGDEKLFF. In nucleotides, the CDR3 is TGTGCCAGCAGCAAACGAGAACAGGGTGATGAAAAACTGTTTTTT.

This chain connects TRBV25-1 to TRBJ2-2; 7 nucleotides match TRBD2. Germline V gene data show CDR1 as MGHDK and CDR2 as SYGVNS. Trimming removed 7 bases from V and 4 bases from J; junction bases left unmatched: 3. The CDR3 is made up of 13 amino acids. DNA for the CDR3: TGTGCCAGCACCGGCGGGGGCACCGGGGAGCTGTTTTTT. This codes for CASTGGGTGELFF.

The chain uses TRBV6-1 and TRBJ1-2, with 10 positions matching TRBD1. The germline V gene encodes CDR1 MNHNS and CDR2 SASEGT. The V gene end was trimmed by 6 bases and the J gene end by 1 base; junction bases not matched to a gene: 5. The CDR3 is 15 residues long. The CDR3, as DNA: TGTGCCAGCAGGGGGGACAGGGGAGGTAACTATGGCTACACCTTC. It codes for CASRGDRGGNYGYTF.

The J gene is TRBJ2-1, the V gene TRBV2; maybe TRBD1 (6 bases). The CDR3 is made up of 14 amino acids. V lost 6 bases and J lost 1, with 10 bases in between. In germline, CDR1 is SNHLY, CDR2 FYNNEI. CDR3 residues: CASRRQESYNEQFF. Here the CDR3 DNA reads TGTGCCAGCAGACGACAGGAATCCTACAATGAGCAGTTCTTC.

The rearrangement uses TRBV5-1 and TRBJ2-3, with TRBD1 matching 7 bases. CDR1 and CDR2 from the germline V gene are SGHRS and YFSETQ. V was clipped by 4 bases and J by 5 bases; unmatched bases: 19. The CDR3 has 18 amino acids. CDR3 region: CASSTRAGSTGNQDTQYF. CDR3 nucleotides: TGCGCCAGCAGCACCCGGGCCGGATCGACAGGGAATCAAGATACGCAGTATTTT.

The rearrangement links TRBV11-3 to TRBJ2-3; the D is unclear. Trimming removed 1 base at V and 5 bases at J, with 19 bases between. The CDR3 totals 17 residues. Germline-derived CDR1 and CDR2 are SGHNT and YENEEA. The CDR3 nucleotides are TGTGCCAGCAGCTTAGGCGGTGGTGGGCACGGTGGAGATACGCAGTATTTT. This gives the protein CASSLGGGGHGGDTQYF.

The chain has TRBV5-1 and TRBJ2-7, with 9 bases matching TRBD1. The CDR3 has 14 amino acids. Germline V lookup: CDR1 SGHRS, CDR2 YFSETQ. The V segment lost 4 bases and the J segment 6 bases; nucleotides outside the gene matches: 8. The CDR3 region is CASSMMGQGGEQYF. The CDR3 region has the DNA TGCGCCAGCAGCATGATGGGACAGGGTGGCGAGCAGTACTTC.

The chain couples TRBV30 to TRBJ1-2, with unresolved D. The CDR3 is 13 amino acids. Trimming shortened V by 3 bases and J by 8 bases, and 16 bases separated the two germline ends. Germline V gene lookup returns CDR1 GTSNPN and CDR2 SVGIG (reference sequence). The CDR3 is CAWRDPWVGGYTF. The DNA for the CDR3 is TGTGCCTGGAGAGACCCTTGGGTCGGGGGCTACACCTTC.

This clone was picked up one time. The chain carries TRBV6-6 and TRBJ2-7; no firm D call. Trimming removed 6 bases at V and 8 bases at J, with 11 bases between. Looked up from germline, CDR1 is MNHNY and CDR2 is SVGAGI (reference sequence). The CDR3 contains 11 residues. This CDR3 is CASSLGVQQYF. The CDR3 DNA is TGTGCCAGCAGCCTTGGGGTCCAGCAGTACTTC.

V and J are TRBV7-9 and TRBJ1-2, with D perhaps matching TRBD1 (5 bases). The germline V gene encodes CDR1 SEHNR and CDR2 FQNEAQ (reference sequence). This CDR3 region has 14 residues. V lost 0 bases to trimming and J lost 5 bases, with 10 bases between them. The CDR3 sequence: CASSLALDRYGYTF. In DNA form, the CDR3 reads TGTGCCAGCAGCTTAGCCCTTGACAGATATGGCTACACCTTC.

CDR3 in amino acids: CSVEDLGQGNEKLFF. In nucleotides, the CDR3 is TGCAGCGTTGAAGATCTGGGACAGGGGAATGAAAAACTGTTTTTT. The gene calls are TRBV29-1 and TRBJ1-4; 10 nucleotides match TRBD1. Germline V gene lookup returns CDR1 SQVTM and CDR2 ANQGSEA. The CDR3 has 15 residues. V was pared by 0 bases and J by 5 bases, with 3 bases of the junction left unmatched.

V and J are TRBV4-1 and TRBJ2-2; 7 bases are shared with TRBD1. CDR3 size: 19 residues. With V trimmed by 0 bases and J by 2 bases, 12 bases remained unmatched. CDR1 is MGHRA and CDR2 is YSYEKL in the germline V gene. CDR3 region: CASSQDRHLGGANTGELFF. The CDR3 coding sequence is TGCGCCAGCAGCCAAGATCGGCATTTAGGGGGCGCCAACACCGGGGAGCTGTTTTTT.

The J gene is TRBJ1-2, the V gene TRBV9; D is unresolved. The CDR3 loop spans 14 amino acids. The V end was cut by 3 bases, the J end by 5 bases, with 14 bases between. Germline V gene lookup returns CDR1 SGDLS and CDR2 YYNGEE. In DNA, the CDR3 is TGTGCCAGCAGCGCCTCTAGCCAGGATTATGGCTACACCTTC. Translation gives CASSASSQDYGYTF.

This clone showed up just once. The CDR3 loop is CASRGQYNEQFF. The CDR3 DNA is TGTGCCAGTAGGGGACAGTACAATGAGCAGTTCTTC. This chain links TRBV19 with TRBJ2-1; 7 bases map to TRBD1. Losses at the gene ends were 6 bases for V and 4 bases for J; bases not matched to a gene: 0. Germline CDR1 LNHDA, CDR2 SQIVND (reference sequence). The CDR3 runs 12 residues.

The chain recombines TRBV7-2 with TRBJ1-5; 11 bases fit TRBD1. The CDR3 is made up of 15 amino acids. CDR1 is SGHTA, CDR2 FQGNSA, per germline. Germline trimming cut 3 bases from V and 8 bases from J; bases unmatched to any gene: 6. The CDR3 DNA follows: TGTGCCAGCAGCTTGGGGACAGGGGGTGAGAAGCCCCAGCATTTT. Encoded protein: CASSLGTGGEKPQHF.

The chain combines TRBV7-2 with TRBJ2-2; D gene unclear. V gave up 1 base and J gave up 1 base, with 7 bases separating them. Germline V gene sequence: CDR1 SGHTA, CDR2 FQGNSA. There are 15 residues in the CDR3. The CDR3 loop is CASSLEDVNTGELFF. The CDR3 DNA reads as TGTGCCAGCAGCTTAGAGGATGTGAACACCGGGGAGCTGTTTTTT.

This chain connects TRBV23-1 to TRBJ2-7, with TRBD1 as a possible D gene (7 bases). TRBV23-1 is classed as an ORF, of uncertain function. This CDR3 comprises 17 residues. Deletions cut 1 base from V and 5 bases from J, with 21 bases between. The CDR3 loop is CASSQWVFRQGGHEQYF. The DNA for the CDR3 is TGCGCCAGCAGTCAATGGGTTTTCAGACAGGGAGGTCACGAGCAGTACTTC.

This clone was seen a single time. The V call is TRBV15, the J call TRBJ2-3; D is unclear. The CDR3 contains 13 residues. The germline V gene has CDR1 LNHNV and CDR2 YYDKDF (reference sequence). Deletions cut 0 bases from V and 4 bases from J, with 5 bases between. The CDR3, as DNA: TGTGCCACCAGCAGAGATTTTGCAGATACGCAGTATTTT. Translating it yields CATSRDFADTQYF.

The chain couples TRBV28 to TRBJ2-5, with no clear D. Germline loops: CDR1 MDHEN, CDR2 SYDVKM. V shed 4 bases and J shed 3 bases, with 6 bases lying between them. The CDR3 covers 12 residues. In nucleotides, the CDR3 is TGTGCCAGCAGTTCAGATAAAGAGACCCAGTACTTC. Protein product: CASSSDKETQYF.

The chain combines TRBV21-1 with TRBJ2-7; TRBD2, the D gene given by the table, was not confirmed from the DNA. TRBV21-1 corresponds to a pseudogene. The CDR3 has 15 residues. The CDR3 here is CASSNESGPLYEQYF. The CDR3 DNA reads as TGTGCCAGCAGCAACGAATCGGGTCCCCTCTACGAGCAGTACTTC.